A selection of T cell receptor beta chains follows, all from one sample in a study of blood T cell repertoires in COVID-19. Assay: immunoSEQ multiplex PCR; the TCRdb copy retains only in-frame clones and omits some. Of some 200,000 clones in the sample, approximately 78% are singletons; the top ten hold around 12%. The sample consisted of peripheral blood. The receptors originated from a woman in her 40s with acute or convalescent COVID-19. The CDR3 runs from the conserved cysteine through the conserved F or W. A D gene is named only where the DNA matches it firmly. Expanded clones get a size class; other rows say once, few or many, or leave the size out.

d_gene | abundance | len | j_gene | v_gene | CDR3nt | CDR3aa
. | . | 14 | TRBJ2-3 | TRBV5-6 | TGTGCCAGCAGCATGGTTCCTAACACAGATACGCAGTATTTT | CASSMVPNTDTQYF
. | few | 13 | TRBJ1-6 | TRBV15 | TGTGCCACCAGCACGCAGGGGAACTCACCCCTCCACTTT | CATSTQGNSPLHF
. | . | 16 | TRBJ2-7 | TRBV14 | TGTGCCAGCAGCTCGGCGGACTGGCGGTTGGGATACGAGCAGTACTTC | CASSSADWRLGYEQYF
. | . | 13 | TRBJ2-7 | TRBV3-1/TRBV3-2 | TGTGCCAGCAGCCTGGGGGGAGGCTACGAGCAGTACTTC | CASSLGGGYEQYF
TRBD1 | few | 13 | TRBJ1-5 | TRBV6-2/TRBV6-3 | TGTGCCAGCGGCCAGGGGGTAGGGGACGCCCAGCATTTT | CASGQGVGDAQHF
. | . | 15 | TRBJ2-2 | TRBV2 | TGTGCCAGCAGTGAGGTTAGGGGAAACACCGGGGAGCTGTTTTTT | CASSEVRGNTGELFF
. | . | 14 | TRBJ2-1 | TRBV7-2 | TGTGCCAGCAGCACGACTAGACAGTACAATGAGCAGTTCTTC | CASSTTRQYNEQFF
. | . | 15 | TRBJ1-5 | TRBV30 | TGTGCCTGGAGTGCTACCTGGGGCGGGGATCAGCCCCAGCATTTT | CAWSATWGGDQPQHF
TRBD1 | . | 14 | TRBJ2-7 | TRBV27 | TGTGCCAGCAGCAGGACAGGCAAACCCTACGAGCAGTACTTC | CASSRTGKPYEQYF
TRBD2 | . | 14 | TRBJ2-1 | TRBV5-1 | TGCGCCAGCACCCTGGGACTAGCGGGGAATGAGCAGTTCTTC | CASTLGLAGNEQFF
TRBD1 | few | 16 | TRBJ2-3 | TRBV24-1 | TGTGCCACCAGTGAACCTACCGGGACAGAAAGGAATACGCAGTATTTT | CATSEPTGTERNTQYF
TRBD2 | . | 13 | TRBJ2-1 | TRBV5-1 | TGCGCCACCAGGACTAGCTTTTACAATGAGCAGTTCTTC | CATRTSFYNEQFF
TRBD2 | . | 13 | TRBJ2-1 | TRBV2 | TGTGCCCTCAGGGGACTAGTCACCAATGAGCAGTTCTTC | CALRGLVTNEQFF
TRBD2 | . | 14 | TRBJ2-3 | TRBV7-3 | TGTGCCAGCAGACCGCGGGGGGGCTCAGATACGCAGTATTTT | CASRPRGGSDTQYF
. | . | 11 | TRBJ2-7 | TRBV12-3/TRBV12-4 | TGTGCCAGCAGTTTTGCCCCGCGTCTCCACTTC | CASSFAPRLHF
. | . | 14 | TRBJ2-3 | TRBV7-9 | TGTGCCAGCAGCGCTCGACTAGACGGAGATACGCAGTATTTT | CASSARLDGDTQYF
TRBD2 | . | 13 | TRBJ2-3 | TRBV6-4 | TGTGCCAGCAGCCGGGGGGACACAGATACGCAGTATTTT | CASSRGDTDTQYF
TRBD2 | once | 15 | TRBJ2-7 | TRBV5-5 | TGTGCCAGCAGCTTGACTAGCGGGAGAAGCTACGAGCAGTACTTC | CASSLTSGRSYEQYF
TRBD1 | many | 15 | TRBJ2-7 | TRBV6-5 | TGTGCCAGCAGTTACTCGGGGACAGGGGGCTACGAGCAGTACTTC | CASSYSGTGGYEQYF
. | . | 13 | TRBJ1-2 | TRBV4-3 | TGCGCCAGCAGCCAAGCCTCGGACTATGGCTACACCTTC | CASSQASDYGYTF
. | . | 12 | TRBJ1-6 | TRBV27 | TGTGCCAGCAGGTCAGGGCTTTCACCCCTCCACTTT | CASRSGLSPLHF
TRBD2 | . | 14 | TRBJ2-5 | TRBV7-9 | TGTGCCAGCAGAGTCTCTAGCGGGAGCGAGACCCAGTACTTC | CASRVSSGSETQYF
TRBD1 | . | 12 | TRBJ1-2 | TRBV14 | TGTGCCAGCAGCCTGACAGGGGCCGGCTACACCTTC | CASSLTGAGYTF
. | . | 15 | TRBJ1-1 | TRBV5-6 | TGTGCCAGCAGCTTGGAACGTCGGGTGAACACTGAAGCTTTCTTT | CASSLERRVNTEAFF
TRBD2 | . | 19 | TRBJ2-1 | TRBV7-2 | TGTGCCAGCAGCTTACCCTCTGGGGGTAGCGGGAGGTGGAACAATGAGCAGTTCTTC | CASSLPSGGSGRWNNEQFF
. | . | 16 | TRBJ2-7 | TRBV11-2 | TGTGCCAGCAGCCGCCAATCCGGGACACCGACCTACGAGCAGTACTTC | CASSRQSGTPTYEQYF
. | . | 16 | TRBJ2-1 | TRBV28 | TGTGCCAGCAGTTTCCCTGGCCTAGCAAGCCTCAATGAGCAGTTCTTC | CASSFPGLASLNEQFF
. | . | 13 | TRBJ2-1 | TRBV4-1 | TGCGCCAGCAGCCTCGCGCAGGGGCGGGAGCAGTTCTTC | CASSLAQGREQFF
TRBD1 | . | 13 | TRBJ2-7 | TRBV19 | TGTGCCAGTAGCAGACAGGGATTGGACGAGCAGTACTTC | CASSRQGLDEQYF
. | . | 11 | TRBJ2-5 | TRBV30 | TGTGCCCGGGCGGGACAAGAGACCCAGTACTTC | CARAGQETQYF
. | . | 14 | TRBJ2-2 | TRBV9 | TGTGCCAGCAGTCTTCTACAGCAATCCGGGGAGCTGTTTTTT | CASSLLQQSGELFF
TRBD1 | few | 15 | TRBJ2-3 | TRBV6-5 | TGTGCCAGCAGTTTTCGGACAGGGTATTCAGATACGCAGTATTTT | CASSFRTGYSDTQYF
. | . | 14 | TRBJ1-2 | TRBV18 | TGTGCCAGCTCACCGGGATTGTCAGGGGATGGCTACACCTTC | CASSPGLSGDGYTF
. | . | 15 | TRBJ1-2 | TRBV15 | TGTGCCACCAGCAGAGAGACCAGGGAAAACTATGGCTACACCTTC | CATSRETRENYGYTF
TRBD2 | . | 16 | TRBJ2-1 | TRBV5-1 | TGCGCCAGCAGCTCCATGCGCGGGGGGGCCGGACCCGAGCAGTTCTTC | CASSSMRGGAGPEQFF
TRBD1 | . | 15 | TRBJ1-5 | TRBV6-1 | TGTGCCAGCAGAGAAGGGACAGTCCTCAATCAGCCCCAGCATTTT | CASREGTVLNQPQHF
TRBD1 | . | 16 | TRBJ1-1 | TRBV5-6 | TGTGCCAGCAGCTTGTTGTATAGGACAGGGGACACTGAAGCTTTCTTT | CASSLLYRTGDTEAFF
. | . | 14 | TRBJ2-7 | TRBV7-9 | TGTGCCAGCAGCTTAACTCCTAGCTCCTACGAGCAGTACTTC | CASSLTPSSYEQYF
. | . | 13 | TRBJ2-2 | TRBV4-1 | TGCGCCAGCAGCCACCAAAACACCGGGGAGCTGTTTTTT | CASSHQNTGELFF
TRBD2 | . | 17 | TRBJ2-3 | TRBV10-1 | TGCGCCAGCAGTGACCGCGGGACTAGCGGGGGGCCCTATACGCAGTATTTT | CASSDRGTSGGPYTQYF
. | few | 15 | TRBJ2-2 | TRBV4-3 | TGCGCCAGCAGCCAAGGGGGCGCCGACACCGGGGAGCTGTTTTTT | CASSQGGADTGELFF
TRBD1 | . | 20 | TRBJ2-7 | TRBV30 | TGTGCCTGGAGTGTACGAGGGACAGGGGGTACAGGGCCAATTACGGGGGAGCAGTACTTC | CAWSVRGTGGTGPITGEQYF
. | once | 12 | TRBJ1-2 | TRBV7-8 | TGTGCCAGCAGCCCTAGTGGAGGGGGCTACACCTTC | CASSPSGGGYTF
. | . | 12 | TRBJ2-1 | TRBV3-1/TRBV3-2 | TGTGCCAGCAGCCACCTATCCCCTGAGCAGTTCTTC | CASSHLSPEQFF
TRBD2 | . | 16 | TRBJ2-7 | TRBV4-1 | TGCGCCAGCAGCCAAGATGGGCGGGGGGCGGCCTACGAGCAGTACTTC | CASSQDGRGAAYEQYF
TRBD1 | . | 15 | TRBJ2-7 | TRBV9 | TGTGCCAGCAGCCCCCGGACAGGGGGACCCTACGAGCAGTACTTC | CASSPRTGGPYEQYF
TRBD1 | . | 14 | TRBJ1-1 | TRBV2 | TGTGCCAGCAGGAAACGGACAGGCGAAAAGGCGGCTTTCTTT | CASRKRTGEKAAFF
. | . | 14 | TRBJ1-6 | TRBV6-1 | TGTGCCAGCAGTGACAGGGCCAGGGATTCACCCCTCCACTTT | CASSDRARDSPLHF
TRBD2 | . | 16 | TRBJ2-1 | TRBV25-1 | TGTGCCAGCAGTGACGGACTAGCGGGGGGTTACAATGAGCAGTTCTTC | CASSDGLAGGYNEQFF
. | . | 14 | TRBJ1-1 | TRBV15 | TGTGCCACCAGCAGAGGGGACAAGAACACTGAAGCTTTCTTT | CATSRGDKNTEAFF
TRBD2 | . | 18 | TRBJ2-1 | TRBV7-9 | TGTGCCAGCAGCTTAGCTGTCCTAGCGGGAAGGTTGGGTAATGAGCAGTTCTTC | CASSLAVLAGRLGNEQFF
TRBD2 | . | 19 | TRBJ2-7 | TRBV6-2/TRBV6-3 | TGTGCCAGCAGTTCTTCTCAGTCGGGGGTAGCGGGTACCTCCTACGAGCAGTACTTC | CASSSSQSGVAGTSYEQYF
. | once | 15 | TRBJ2-1 | TRBV10-2 | TGCGCCAGCAGTGCCGGGAGTTGGTCCTACAATGAGCAGTTCTTC | CASSAGSWSYNEQFF